Detailed here is one T cell receptor beta chain. This sample was taken from a study of T cell changes during pregnancy in multiple sclerosis. Sequenced by immunoSEQ multiplex PCR; TCRdb stores in-frame clones only, minus some. The table includes 35,000 to 45,000 clones, over 85% detected once. V lost 5 bases, J lost 2 bases, and 13 bases stayed unmatched. Germline assignment: CDR1 SGHTA and CDR2 FQGNSA. The CDR3 runs 17 residues. Specimen: CD4+ T cells from peripheral blood mononuclear cells, collected before pregnancy. This clonotype originated in a female donor with multiple sclerosis, enrolled in a pregnancy study. This chain uses TRBV7-2 with TRBJ2-3, with 7 bases aligning to TRBD2. CDR3 coding DNA: TGTGCCAGCAGCCCGCAGAGGCGGGGGAGGGCCACAGATACGCAGTATTTT. Translation: CASSPQRRGRATDTQYF.